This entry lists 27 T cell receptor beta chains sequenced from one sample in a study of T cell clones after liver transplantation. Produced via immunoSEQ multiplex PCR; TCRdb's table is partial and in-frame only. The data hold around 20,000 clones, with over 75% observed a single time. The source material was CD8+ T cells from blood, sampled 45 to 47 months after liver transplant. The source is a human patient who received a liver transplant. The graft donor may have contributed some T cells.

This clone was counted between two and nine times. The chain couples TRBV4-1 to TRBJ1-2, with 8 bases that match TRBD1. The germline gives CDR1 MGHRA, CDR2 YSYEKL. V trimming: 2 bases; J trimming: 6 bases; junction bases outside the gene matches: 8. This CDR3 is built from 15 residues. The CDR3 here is CASSQPAGGANGYTF. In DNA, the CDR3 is TGCGCCAGCAGCCAACCAGCAGGGGGCGCGAATGGCTACACCTTC.

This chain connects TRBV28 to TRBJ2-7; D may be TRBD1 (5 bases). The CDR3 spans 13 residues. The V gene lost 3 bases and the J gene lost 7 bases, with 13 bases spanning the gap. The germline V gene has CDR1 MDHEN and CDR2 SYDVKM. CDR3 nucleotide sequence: TGTGCCAGCAGTTTTGGGGCCCCAGCAGAGCAGTACTTC. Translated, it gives CASSFGAPAEQYF.

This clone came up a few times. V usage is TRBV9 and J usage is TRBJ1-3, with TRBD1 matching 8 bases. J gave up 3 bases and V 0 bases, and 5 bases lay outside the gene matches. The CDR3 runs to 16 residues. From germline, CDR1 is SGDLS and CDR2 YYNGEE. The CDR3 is CASSVATTGGGNTIYF. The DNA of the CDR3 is TGTGCCAGCAGCGTAGCCACCACAGGGGGTGGAAACACCATATATTTT.

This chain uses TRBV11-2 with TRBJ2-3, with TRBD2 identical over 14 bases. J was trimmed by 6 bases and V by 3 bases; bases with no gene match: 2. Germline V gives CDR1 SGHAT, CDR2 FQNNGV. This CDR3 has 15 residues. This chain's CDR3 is CASSLGLAGVDTQYF. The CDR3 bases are TGTGCCAGCAGCTTGGGACTAGCGGGAGTGGATACGCAGTATTTT. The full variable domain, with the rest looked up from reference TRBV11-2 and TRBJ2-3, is EAGVAQSPRYKIIEKRQSVAFWCNPISGHATLYWYQQILGQGPKLLIQFQNNGVVDDSQLPKDRFSAERLKGVDSTLKIQPAKLEDSAVYLCASSLGLAGVDTQYFGPGTRLTVL.

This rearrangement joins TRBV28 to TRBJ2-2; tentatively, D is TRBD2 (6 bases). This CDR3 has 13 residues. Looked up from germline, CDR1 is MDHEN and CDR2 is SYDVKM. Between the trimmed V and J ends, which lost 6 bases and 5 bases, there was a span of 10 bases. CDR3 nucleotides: TGTGCCAGCAGACTAGCCCTTACCGGGGAGCTGTTTTTT. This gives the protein CASRLALTGELFF.

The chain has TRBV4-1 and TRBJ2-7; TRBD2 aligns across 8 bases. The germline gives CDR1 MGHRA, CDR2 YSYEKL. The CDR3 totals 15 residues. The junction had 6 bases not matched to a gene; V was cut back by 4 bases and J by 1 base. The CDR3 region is CASSLREGVSYEQYF. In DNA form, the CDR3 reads TGCGCCAGCAGCCTACGGGAGGGCGTTTCCTACGAGCAGTACTTC.

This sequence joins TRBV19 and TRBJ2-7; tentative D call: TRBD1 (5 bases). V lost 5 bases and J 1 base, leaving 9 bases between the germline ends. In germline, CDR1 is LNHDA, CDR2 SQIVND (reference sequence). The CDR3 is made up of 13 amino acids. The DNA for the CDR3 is TGTGCCAGTAGTCCCAGACAGTCCTACGAGCAGTACTTC. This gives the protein CASSPRQSYEQYF.

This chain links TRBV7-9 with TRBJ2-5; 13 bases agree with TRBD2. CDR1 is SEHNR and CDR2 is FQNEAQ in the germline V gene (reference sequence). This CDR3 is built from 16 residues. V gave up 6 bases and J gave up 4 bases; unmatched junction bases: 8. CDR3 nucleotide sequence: TGTGCCAGCAGAAACGGACTAGCGGGAGTCATAGAGACCCAGTACTTC. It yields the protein CASRNGLAGVIETQYF.

The CDR3 sequence: CASSRPLTRTSEETQYF. CDR3 nucleotides: TGTGCCAGCAGTAGACCCCTTACCCGGACTAGCGAGGAGACCCAGTACTTC. This chain links TRBV2 with TRBJ2-5, with TRBD2 matching 9 bases. The CDR3 has 17 residues. The germline V gene encodes CDR1 SNHLY and CDR2 FYNNEI. The ends lost 5 bases at V and 5 bases at J; junction bases unmatched: 15.

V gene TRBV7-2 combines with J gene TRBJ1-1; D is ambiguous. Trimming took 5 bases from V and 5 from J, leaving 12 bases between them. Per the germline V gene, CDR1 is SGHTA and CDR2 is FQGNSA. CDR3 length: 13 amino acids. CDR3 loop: CASSPHHGTEAFF. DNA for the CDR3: TGTGCCAGCAGCCCACATCACGGTACTGAAGCTTTCTTT.

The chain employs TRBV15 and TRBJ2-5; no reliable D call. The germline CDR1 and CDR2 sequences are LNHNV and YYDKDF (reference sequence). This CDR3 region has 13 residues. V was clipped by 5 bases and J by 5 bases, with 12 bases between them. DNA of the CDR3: TGTGCCACCAGCGGGTCCCGAGTGGAGACCCAGTACTTC. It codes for CATSGSRVETQYF.

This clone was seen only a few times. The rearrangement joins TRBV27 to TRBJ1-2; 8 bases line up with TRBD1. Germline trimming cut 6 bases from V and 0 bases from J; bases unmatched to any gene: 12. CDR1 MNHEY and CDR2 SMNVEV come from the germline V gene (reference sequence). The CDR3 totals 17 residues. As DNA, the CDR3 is TGTGCCAGCAGCCCGGAGGACAGGGCCACCTCTAACTATGGCTACACCTTC. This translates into CASSPEDRATSNYGYTF.

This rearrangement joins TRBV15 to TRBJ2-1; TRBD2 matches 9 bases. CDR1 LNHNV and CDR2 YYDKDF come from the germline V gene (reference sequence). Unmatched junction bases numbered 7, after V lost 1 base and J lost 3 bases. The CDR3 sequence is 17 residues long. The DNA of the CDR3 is TGTGCCACCAGCAGAGGCCCTACTAGCGGGCACTACAATGAGCAGTTCTTC. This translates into CATSRGPTSGHYNEQFF.

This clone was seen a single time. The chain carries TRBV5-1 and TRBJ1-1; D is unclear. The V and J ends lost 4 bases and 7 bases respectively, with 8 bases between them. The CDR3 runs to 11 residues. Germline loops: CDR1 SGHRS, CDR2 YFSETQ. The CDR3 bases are TGCGCCAGCAGCCCGGGAGGTGAAGCTTTCTTT. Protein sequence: CASSPGGEAFF.

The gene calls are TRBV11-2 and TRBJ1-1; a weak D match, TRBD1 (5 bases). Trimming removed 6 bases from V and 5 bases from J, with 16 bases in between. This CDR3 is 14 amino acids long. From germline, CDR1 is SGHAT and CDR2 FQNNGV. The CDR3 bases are TGTGCCAGCAGTGTAATGGGTGGGGGAACTGAAGCTTTCTTT. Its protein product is CASSVMGGGTEAFF.

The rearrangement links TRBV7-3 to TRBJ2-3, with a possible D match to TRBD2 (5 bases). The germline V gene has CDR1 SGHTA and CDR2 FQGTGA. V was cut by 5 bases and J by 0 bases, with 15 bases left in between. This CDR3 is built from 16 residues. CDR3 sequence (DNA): TGTGCCAGCAGCCCTACGGGATTTATTAGCACAGATACGCAGTATTTT. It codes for CASSPTGFISTDTQYF. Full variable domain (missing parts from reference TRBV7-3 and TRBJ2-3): GAGVSQTPSNKVTEKGKYVELRCDPISGHTALYWYRQSLGQGPEFLIYFQGTGAADDSGLPNDRFFAVRPEGSVSTLKIQRTERGDSAVYLCASSPTGFISTDTQYFGPGTRLTVL.

The CDR3 sequence is CASGLDSADVGYEQYF. Written as DNA, the CDR3 is TGCGCCAGCGGACTGGACAGCGCGGACGTAGGCTACGAGCAGTACTTC. The chain employs TRBV5-1 and TRBJ2-7, with D maybe TRBD1 (6 bases). Looked up from germline, CDR1 is SGHRS and CDR2 is YFSETQ. The CDR3 totals 16 residues. Between the trimmed V and J ends, which lost 7 bases and 3 bases, there was a span of 23 bases.

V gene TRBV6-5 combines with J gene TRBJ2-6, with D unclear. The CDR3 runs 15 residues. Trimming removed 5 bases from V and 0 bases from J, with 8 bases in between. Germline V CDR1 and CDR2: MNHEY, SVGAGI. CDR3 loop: CASSLTSSGANVLTF. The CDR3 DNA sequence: TGTGCCAGCAGTCTGACAAGCTCTGGGGCCAACGTCCTGACTTTC.

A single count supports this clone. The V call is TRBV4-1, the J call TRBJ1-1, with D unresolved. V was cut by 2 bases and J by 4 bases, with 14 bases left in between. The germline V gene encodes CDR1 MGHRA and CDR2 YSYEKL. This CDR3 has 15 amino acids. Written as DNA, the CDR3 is TGCGCCAGCAGCCAAAAGACGGCATCCGCCACTGAAGCTTTCTTT. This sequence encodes CASSQKTASATEAFF.

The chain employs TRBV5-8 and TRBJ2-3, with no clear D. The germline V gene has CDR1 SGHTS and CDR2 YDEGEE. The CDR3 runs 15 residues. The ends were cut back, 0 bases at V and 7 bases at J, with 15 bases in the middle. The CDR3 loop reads CASSLGSGLLNTQYF. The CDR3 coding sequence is TGTGCCAGCAGCTTGGGCTCCGGTCTTCTGAATACGCAGTATTTT.

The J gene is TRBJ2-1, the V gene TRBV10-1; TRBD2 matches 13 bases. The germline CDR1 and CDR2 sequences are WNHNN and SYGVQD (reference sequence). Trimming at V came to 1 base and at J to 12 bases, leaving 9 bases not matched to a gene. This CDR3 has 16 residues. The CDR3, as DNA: TGCGCCAGCAGTGAGTTGCGGGGACTAGCGGGAAGGGGGCAGTTCTTC. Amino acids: CASSELRGLAGRGQFF.

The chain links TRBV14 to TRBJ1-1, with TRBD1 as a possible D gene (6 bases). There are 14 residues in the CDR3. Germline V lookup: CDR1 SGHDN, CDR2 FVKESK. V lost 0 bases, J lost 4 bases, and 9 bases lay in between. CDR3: CASSQDRRGTEAFF. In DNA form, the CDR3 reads TGTGCCAGCAGCCAAGATCGCAGGGGCACTGAAGCTTTCTTT.

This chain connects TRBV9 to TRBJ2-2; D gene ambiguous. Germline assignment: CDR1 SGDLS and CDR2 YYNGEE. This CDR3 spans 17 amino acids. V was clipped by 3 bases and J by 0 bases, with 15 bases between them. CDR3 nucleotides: TGTGCCAGCAGCGCCCCACAAGAGAGACCGAACACCGGGGAGCTGTTTTTT. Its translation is CASSAPQERPNTGELFF.

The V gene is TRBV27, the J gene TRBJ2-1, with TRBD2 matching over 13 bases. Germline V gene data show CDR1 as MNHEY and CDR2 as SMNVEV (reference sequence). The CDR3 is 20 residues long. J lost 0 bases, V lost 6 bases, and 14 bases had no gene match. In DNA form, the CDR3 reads TGTGCCAGCAGCACACTAACCGGGACTAGCGGGAATGGCTCCTACAATGAGCAGTTCTTC. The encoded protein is CASSTLTGTSGNGSYNEQFF.

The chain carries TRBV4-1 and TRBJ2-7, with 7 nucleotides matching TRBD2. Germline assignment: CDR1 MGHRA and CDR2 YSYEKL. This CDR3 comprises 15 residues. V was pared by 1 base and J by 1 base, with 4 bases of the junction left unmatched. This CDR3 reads CASSQGGGGSYEQYF. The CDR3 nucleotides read TGCGCCAGCAGCCAAGGGGGCGGGGGTTCCTACGAGCAGTACTTC.

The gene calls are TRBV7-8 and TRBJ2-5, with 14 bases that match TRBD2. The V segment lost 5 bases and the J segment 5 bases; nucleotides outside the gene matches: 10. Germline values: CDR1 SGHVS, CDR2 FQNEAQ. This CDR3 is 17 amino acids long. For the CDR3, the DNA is TGTGCCAGCAGCCAAAGACTAGCGGGAGGGATGCGGGAGACCCAGTACTTC. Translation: CASSQRLAGGMRETQYF.

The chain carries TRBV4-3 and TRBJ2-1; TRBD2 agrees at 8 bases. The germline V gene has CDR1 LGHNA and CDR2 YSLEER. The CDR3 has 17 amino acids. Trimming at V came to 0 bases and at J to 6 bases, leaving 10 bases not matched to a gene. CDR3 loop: CASSQDWGASGPNEQFF. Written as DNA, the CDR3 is TGCGCCAGCAGCCAAGATTGGGGGGCTAGCGGGCCCAATGAGCAGTTCTTC.